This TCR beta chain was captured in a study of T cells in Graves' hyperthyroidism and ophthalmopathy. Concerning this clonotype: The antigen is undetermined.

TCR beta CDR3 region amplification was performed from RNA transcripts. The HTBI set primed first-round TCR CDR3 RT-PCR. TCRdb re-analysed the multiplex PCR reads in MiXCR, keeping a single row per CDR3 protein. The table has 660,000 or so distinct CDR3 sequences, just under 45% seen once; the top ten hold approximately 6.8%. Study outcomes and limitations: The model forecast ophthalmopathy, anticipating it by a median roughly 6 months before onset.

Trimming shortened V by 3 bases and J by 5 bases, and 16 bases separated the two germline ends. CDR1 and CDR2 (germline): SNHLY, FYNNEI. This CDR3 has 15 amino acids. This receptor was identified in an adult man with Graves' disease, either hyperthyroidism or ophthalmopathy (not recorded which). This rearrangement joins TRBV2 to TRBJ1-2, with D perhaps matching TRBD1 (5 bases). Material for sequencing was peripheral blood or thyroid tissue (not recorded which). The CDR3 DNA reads TGTGCCAGCAGTGATAATGGGTCCAGGGAATATGGCTACACCTTC. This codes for CASSDNGSREYGYTF.